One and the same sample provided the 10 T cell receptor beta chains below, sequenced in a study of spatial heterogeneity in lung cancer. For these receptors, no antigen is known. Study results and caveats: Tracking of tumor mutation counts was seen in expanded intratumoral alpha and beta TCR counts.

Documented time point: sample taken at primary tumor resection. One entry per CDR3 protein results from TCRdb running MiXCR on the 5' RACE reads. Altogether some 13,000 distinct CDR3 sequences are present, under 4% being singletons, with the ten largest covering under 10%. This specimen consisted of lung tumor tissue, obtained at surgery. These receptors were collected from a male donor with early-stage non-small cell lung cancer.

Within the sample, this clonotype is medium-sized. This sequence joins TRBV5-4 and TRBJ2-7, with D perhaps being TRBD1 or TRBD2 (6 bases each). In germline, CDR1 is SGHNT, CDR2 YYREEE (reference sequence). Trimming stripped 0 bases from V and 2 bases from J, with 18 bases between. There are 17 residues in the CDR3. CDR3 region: CASSLGIVGGTAYEQYF. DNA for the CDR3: TGTGCCAGCAGCTTGGGAATTGTAGGGGGGACGGCCTACGAGCAGTACTTC. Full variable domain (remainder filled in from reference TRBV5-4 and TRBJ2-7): ETGVTQSPTHLIKTRGQQVTLRCSSQSGHNTVSWYQQALGQGPQFIFQYYREEENGRGNFPPRFSGLQFPNYSSELNVNALELDDSALYLCASSLGIVGGTAYEQYFGPGTRLTVT.

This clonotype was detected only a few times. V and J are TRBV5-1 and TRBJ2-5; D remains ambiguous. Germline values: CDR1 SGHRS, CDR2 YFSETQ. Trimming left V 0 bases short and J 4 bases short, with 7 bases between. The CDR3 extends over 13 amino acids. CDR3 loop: CASSLVTRETQYF. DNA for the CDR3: TGCGCCAGCAGCTTGGTCACACGAGAGACCCAGTACTTC.

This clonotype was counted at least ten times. In DNA, the CDR3 is TGTGCCAGCAGCTCCCGACGGGCCTACGAGCAGTACTTC. This codes for CASSSRRAYEQYF. The V and J genes are TRBV5-6 and TRBJ2-7; D unresolved. V lost 3 bases and J 2 bases, leaving 9 bases between the germline ends. Germline V gene data show CDR1 as SGHDT and CDR2 as YYEEEE. The length of the CDR3 is 13 residues.

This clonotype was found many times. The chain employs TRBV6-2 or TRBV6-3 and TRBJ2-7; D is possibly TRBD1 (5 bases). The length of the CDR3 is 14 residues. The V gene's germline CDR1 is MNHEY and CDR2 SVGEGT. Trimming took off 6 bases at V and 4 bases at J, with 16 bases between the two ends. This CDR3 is CASRRDRNQYEQYV. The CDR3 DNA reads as TGTGCCAGCAGGCGCGACAGAAACCAGTACGAGCAGTACGTC.

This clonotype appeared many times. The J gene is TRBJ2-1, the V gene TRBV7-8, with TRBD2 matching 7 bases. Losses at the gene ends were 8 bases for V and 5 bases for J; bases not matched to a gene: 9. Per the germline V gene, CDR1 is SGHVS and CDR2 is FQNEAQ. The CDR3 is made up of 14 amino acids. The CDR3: CASAPAGAHNEQFF. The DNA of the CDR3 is TGTGCCAGCGCACCCGCGGGAGCTCACAATGAGCAGTTCTTC. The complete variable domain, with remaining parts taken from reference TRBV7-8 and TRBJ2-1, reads GAGVSQSPRYKVAKRGQDVALRCDPISGHVSLFWYQQALGQGPEFLTYFQNEAQLDKSGLPSDRFFAERPEGSVSTLKIQRTQQEDSAVYLCASAPAGAHNEQFFGPGTRLTVL.

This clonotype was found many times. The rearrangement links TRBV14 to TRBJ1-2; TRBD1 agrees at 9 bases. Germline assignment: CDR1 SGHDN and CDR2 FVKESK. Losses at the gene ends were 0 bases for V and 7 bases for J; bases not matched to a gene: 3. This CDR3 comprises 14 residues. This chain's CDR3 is CASSQDRTGAGYTF. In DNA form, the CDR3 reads TGTGCCAGCAGCCAAGATCGGACAGGGGCTGGCTACACCTTC.

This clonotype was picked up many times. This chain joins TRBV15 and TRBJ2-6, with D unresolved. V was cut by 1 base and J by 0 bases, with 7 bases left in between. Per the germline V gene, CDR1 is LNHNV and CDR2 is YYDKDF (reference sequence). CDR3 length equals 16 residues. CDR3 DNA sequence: TGTGCCACCAGCAGAGTATTTTCCTCTGGGGCCAACGTCCTGACTTTC. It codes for CATSRVFSSGANVLTF.

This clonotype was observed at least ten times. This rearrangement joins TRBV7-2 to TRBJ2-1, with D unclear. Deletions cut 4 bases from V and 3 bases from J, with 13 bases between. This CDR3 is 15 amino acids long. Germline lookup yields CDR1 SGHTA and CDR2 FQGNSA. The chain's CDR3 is CASSSLSWNYNEQFF. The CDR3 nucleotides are TGTGCCAGCAGCTCATTATCATGGAACTACAATGAGCAGTTCTTC.

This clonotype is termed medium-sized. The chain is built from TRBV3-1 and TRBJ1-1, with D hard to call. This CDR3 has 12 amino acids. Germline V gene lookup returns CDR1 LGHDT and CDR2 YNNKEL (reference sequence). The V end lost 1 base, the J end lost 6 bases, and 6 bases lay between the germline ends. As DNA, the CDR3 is TGTGCCAGCAGCCAAGGGTATGCTGAAGCTTTCTTT. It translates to CASSQGYAEAFF. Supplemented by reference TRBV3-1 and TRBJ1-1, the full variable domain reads DTAVSQTPKYLVTQMGNDKSIKCEQNLGHDTMYWYKQDSKKFLKIMFSYNNKELIINETVPNRFSPKSPDKAHLNLHINSLELGDSAVYFCASSQGYAEAFFGQGTRLTVV.

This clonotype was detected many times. The CDR3 region is CASRDGLISSYEQYF. CDR3 nucleotides: TGTGCCAGCCGGGACGGTCTAATTAGCTCCTACGAGCAGTACTTC. This chain links TRBV2 with TRBJ2-7; either TRBD1 or TRBD2 may fit D (5 bases each). The V gene lost 8 bases and the J gene lost 0 bases, with 17 bases spanning the gap. There are 15 residues in the CDR3. CDR1 and CDR2 from the germline V gene are SNHLY and FYNNEI.